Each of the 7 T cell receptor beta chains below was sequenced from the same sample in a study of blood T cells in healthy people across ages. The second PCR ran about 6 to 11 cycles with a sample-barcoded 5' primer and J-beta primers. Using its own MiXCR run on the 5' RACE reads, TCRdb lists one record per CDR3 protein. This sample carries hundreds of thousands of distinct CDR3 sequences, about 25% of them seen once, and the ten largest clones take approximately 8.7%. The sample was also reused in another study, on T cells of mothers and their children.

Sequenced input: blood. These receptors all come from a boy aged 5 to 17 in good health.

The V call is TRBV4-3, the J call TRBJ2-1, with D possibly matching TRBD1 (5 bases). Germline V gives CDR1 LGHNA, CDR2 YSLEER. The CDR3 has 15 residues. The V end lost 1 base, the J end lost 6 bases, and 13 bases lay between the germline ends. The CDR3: CASSQGQGNGNEQFF. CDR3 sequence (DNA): TGCGCCAGCAGCCAAGGCCAGGGTAATGGCAATGAGCAGTTCTTC.

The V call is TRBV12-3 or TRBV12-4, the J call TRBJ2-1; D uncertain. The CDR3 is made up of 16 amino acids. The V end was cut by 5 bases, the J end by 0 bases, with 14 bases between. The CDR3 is CASSPEAQSSYNEQFF. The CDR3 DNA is TGTGCCAGCAGTCCCGAGGCCCAGAGCTCCTACAATGAGCAGTTCTTC.

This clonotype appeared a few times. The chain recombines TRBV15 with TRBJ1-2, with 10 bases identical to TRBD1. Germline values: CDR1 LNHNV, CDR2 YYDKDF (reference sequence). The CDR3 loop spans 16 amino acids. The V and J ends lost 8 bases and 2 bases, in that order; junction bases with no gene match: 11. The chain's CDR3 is CATCYLTGGTNYGYTF. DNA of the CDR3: TGTGCCACCTGTTATCTGACAGGGGGCACGAACTATGGCTACACCTTC. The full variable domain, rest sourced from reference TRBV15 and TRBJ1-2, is DAMVIQNPRYQVTQFGKPVTLSCSQTLNHNVMYWYQQKSSQAPKLLFHYYDKDFNNEADTPDNFQSRRPNTSFCFLDIRSPGLGDTAMYLCATCYLTGGTNYGYTFGSGTRLTVV.

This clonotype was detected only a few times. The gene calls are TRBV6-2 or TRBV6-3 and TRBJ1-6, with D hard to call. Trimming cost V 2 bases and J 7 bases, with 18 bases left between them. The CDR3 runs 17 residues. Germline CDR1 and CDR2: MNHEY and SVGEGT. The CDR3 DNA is TGTGCCAGCAGTTACCATAGTAGGGCGCGAAGCAATTCACCCCTCCACTTT. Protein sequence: CASSYHSRARSNSPLHF.

CDR3 sequence (DNA): TGTGCCAGCAGTTACTCGAGGACCCACTTGGATTCACCCCTCCACTTT. This gives the protein CASSYSRTHLDSPLHF. This rearrangement joins TRBV6-5 to TRBJ1-6; no clear D gene. The CDR3 loop spans 16 amino acids. Trimming pared 0 bases from V and 8 bases from J, leaving 14 bases between. Germline V gives CDR1 MNHEY, CDR2 SVGAGI.

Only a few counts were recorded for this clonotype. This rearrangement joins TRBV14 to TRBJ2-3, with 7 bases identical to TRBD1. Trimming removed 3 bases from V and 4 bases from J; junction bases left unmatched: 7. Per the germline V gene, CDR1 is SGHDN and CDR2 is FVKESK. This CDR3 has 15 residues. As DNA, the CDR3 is TGTGCCAGCAGCCACAGGACAGGCTCCTCAGATACGCAGTATTTT. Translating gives CASSHRTGSSDTQYF.

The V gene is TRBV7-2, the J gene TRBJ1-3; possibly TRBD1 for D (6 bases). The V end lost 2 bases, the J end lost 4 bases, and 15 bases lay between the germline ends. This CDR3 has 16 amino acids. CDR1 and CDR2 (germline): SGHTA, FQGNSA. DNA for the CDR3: TGTGCCAGCAGCTTATCCCGCGGGGGCGCCGGAAACACCATATATTTT. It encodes CASSLSRGGAGNTIYF. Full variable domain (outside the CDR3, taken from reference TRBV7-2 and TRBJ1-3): GAGVSQSPSNKVTEKGKDVELRCDPISGHTALYWYRQSLGQGLEFLIYFQGNSAPDKSGLPSDRFSAERTGGSVSTLTIQRTQQEDSAVYLCASSLSRGGAGNTIYFGEGSWLTVV.